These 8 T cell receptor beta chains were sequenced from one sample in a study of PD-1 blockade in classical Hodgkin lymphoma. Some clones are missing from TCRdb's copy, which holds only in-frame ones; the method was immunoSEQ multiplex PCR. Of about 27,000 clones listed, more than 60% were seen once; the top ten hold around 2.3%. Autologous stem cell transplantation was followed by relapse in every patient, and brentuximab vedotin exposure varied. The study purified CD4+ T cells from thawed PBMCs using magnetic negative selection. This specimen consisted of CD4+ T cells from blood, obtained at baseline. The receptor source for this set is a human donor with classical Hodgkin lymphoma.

CDR3: CASSKLGSGGNTQYF. The CDR3 DNA is TGTGCCAGCAGTAAACTAGGTAGCGGGGGGAATACGCAGTATTTT. The chain carries TRBV7-2 and TRBJ2-3, with 10 bases lining up with TRBD2. V lost 6 bases, J lost 7 bases, and 10 bases stayed unmatched. Germline lookup yields CDR1 SGHTA and CDR2 FQGNSA. CDR3 size: 15 residues.

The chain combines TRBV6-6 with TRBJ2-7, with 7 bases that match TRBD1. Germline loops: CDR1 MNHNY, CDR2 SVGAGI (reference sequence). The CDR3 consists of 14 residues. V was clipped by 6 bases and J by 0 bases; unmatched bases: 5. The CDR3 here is CASRMTGSSYEQYF. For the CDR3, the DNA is TGTGCCAGCAGGATGACAGGGAGCTCCTACGAGCAGTACTTC.

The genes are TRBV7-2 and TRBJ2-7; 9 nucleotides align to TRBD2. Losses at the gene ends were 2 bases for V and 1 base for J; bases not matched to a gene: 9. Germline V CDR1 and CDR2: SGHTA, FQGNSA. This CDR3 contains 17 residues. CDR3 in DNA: TGTGCCAGCAGCTTAAGGGTTTCTAGCGGGGATTCCTACGAGCAGTACTTC. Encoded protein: CASSLRVSSGDSYEQYF.

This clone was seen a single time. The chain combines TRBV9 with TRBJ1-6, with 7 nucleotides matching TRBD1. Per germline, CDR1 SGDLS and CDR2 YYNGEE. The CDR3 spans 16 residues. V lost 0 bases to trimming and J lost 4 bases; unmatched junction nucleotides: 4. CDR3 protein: CASSVDPGGYNSPLHF. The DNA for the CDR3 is TGTGCCAGCAGCGTAGATCCAGGGGGGTATAATTCACCCCTCCACTTT.

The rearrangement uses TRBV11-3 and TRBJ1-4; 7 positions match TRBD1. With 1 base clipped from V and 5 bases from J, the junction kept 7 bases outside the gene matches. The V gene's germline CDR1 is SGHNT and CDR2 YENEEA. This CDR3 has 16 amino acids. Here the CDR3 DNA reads TGTGCCAGCAGCTTAGCCGAGGGGGCGGCAAATGAAAAACTGTTTTTT. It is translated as CASSLAEGAANEKLFF.

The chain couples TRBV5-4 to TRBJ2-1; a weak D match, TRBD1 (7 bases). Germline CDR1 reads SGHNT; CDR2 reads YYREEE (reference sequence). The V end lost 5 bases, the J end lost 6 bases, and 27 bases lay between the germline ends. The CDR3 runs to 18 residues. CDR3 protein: CASSRLIGGGLHPNEQFF. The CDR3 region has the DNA TGTGCCAGCAGTAGGCTTATCGGAGGGGGCCTGCACCCCAATGAGCAGTTCTTC. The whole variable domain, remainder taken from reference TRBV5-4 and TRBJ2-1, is ETGVTQSPTHLIKTRGQQVTLRCSSQSGHNTVSWYQQALGQGPQFIFQYYREEENGRGNFPPRFSGLQFPNYSSELNVNALELDDSALYLCASSRLIGGGLHPNEQFFGPGTRLTVL.

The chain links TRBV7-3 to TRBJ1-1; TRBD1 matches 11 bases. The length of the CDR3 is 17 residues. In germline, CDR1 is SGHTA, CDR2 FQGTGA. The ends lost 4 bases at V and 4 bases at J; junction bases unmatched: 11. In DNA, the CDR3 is TGTGCCAGCAGCTCACTTGGAGGACAGGGGGCAAGCACTGAAGCTTTCTTT. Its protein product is CASSSLGGQGASTEAFF.

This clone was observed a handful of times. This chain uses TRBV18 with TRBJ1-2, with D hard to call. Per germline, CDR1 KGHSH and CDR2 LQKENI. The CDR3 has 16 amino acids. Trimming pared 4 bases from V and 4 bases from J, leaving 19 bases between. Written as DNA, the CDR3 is TGTGCCAGCTCACTGCCGGGAGGGTTGAAGAGCTATGGCTACACCTTC. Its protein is CASSLPGGLKSYGYTF.